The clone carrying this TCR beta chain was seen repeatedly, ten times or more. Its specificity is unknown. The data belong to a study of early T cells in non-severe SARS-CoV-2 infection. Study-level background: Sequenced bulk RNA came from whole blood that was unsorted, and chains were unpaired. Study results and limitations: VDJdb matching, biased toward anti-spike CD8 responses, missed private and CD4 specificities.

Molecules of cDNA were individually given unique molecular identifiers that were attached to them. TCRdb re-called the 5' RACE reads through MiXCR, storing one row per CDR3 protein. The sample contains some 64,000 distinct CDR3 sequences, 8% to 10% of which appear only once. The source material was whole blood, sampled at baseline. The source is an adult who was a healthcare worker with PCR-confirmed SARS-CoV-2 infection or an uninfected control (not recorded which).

CDR3 in DNA: TGTGCCAGCAGCCCCGGGGACCGGCAGTATTTT. Its translation is CASSPGDRQYF. This chain uses TRBV12-3 or TRBV12-4 with TRBJ2-3; D assignment may be TRBD1 or TRBD2 (5 bases each). The CDR3 extends over 11 amino acids. V was shortened by 6 bases and J by 11 bases, with 12 bases between the two germline ends.